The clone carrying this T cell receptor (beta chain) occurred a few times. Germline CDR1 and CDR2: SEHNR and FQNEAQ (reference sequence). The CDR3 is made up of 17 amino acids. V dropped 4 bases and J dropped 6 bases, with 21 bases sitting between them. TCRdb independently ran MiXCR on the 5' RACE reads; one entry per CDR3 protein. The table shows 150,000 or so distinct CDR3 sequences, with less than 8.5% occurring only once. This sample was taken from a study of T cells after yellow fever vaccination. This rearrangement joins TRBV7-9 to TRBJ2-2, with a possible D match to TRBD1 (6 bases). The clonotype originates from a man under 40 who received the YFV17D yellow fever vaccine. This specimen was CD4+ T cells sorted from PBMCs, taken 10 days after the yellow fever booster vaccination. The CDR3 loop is CASSYRLQGFNPGELFF. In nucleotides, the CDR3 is TGTGCCAGCAGCTACCGCCTTCAGGGGTTTAACCCCGGGGAGCTGTTTTTT.